This T cell receptor (beta chain) originates from a study of blood T cells in healthy people across ages. Whole-study results and caveats: In these data, TCR beta diversity tracked strongly with naive T cell percentage. Roughly linearly, TCR beta diversity per million T cells fell as age increased.

Each donor supplied roughly 9.2 milliliters of peripheral blood. At least 6.5 million PBMCs were isolated per sample. Trimming removed 6 bases at V and 0 bases at J, with 15 bases between. The CDR3 totals 16 residues. For the second PCR, which ran for about 7 to 11 cycles, a sample-barcoded 5' primer and a J-beta primer mix were used. TCRdb re-derived calls from the 5' RACE reads in MiXCR, one entry per CDR3 protein. In the table there are fewer than 2 million distinct CDR3 sequences, 35% to 50% of which are singletons. The table lists this clonotype with a few counts. What it binds is not known. The TCR originated in a human donor in good health. The chain links TRBV12-3 or TRBV12-4 to TRBJ2-1; no definite D call. Sequences were obtained from blood. CDR3: CASSPRWGSSYNEQFF. CDR3 coding DNA: TGTGCCAGCAGCCCCCGATGGGGAAGCTCCTACAATGAGCAGTTCTTC.